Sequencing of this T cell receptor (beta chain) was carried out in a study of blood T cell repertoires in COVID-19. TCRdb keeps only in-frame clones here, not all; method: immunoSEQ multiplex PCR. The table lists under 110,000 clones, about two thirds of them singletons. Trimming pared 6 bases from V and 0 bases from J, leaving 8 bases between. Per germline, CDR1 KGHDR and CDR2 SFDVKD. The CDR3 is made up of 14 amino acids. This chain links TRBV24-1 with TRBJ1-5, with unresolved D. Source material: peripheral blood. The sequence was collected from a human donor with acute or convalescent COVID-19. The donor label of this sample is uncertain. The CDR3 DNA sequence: TGTGCCACCAGTTTCGGGAATAGCAATCAGCCCCAGCATTTT. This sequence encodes CATSFGNSNQPQHF.